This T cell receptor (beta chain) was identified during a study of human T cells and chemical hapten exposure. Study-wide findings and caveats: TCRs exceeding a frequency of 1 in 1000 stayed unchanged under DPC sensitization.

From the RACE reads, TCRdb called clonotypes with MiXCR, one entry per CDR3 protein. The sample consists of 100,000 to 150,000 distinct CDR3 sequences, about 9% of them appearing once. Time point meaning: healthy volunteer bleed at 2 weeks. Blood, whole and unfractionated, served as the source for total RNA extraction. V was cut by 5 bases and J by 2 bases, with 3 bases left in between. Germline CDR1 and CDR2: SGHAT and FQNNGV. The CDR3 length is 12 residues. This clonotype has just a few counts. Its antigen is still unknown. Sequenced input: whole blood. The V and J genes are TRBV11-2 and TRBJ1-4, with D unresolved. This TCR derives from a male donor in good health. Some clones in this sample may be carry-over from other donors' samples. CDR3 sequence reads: CASSPTNEKLFF. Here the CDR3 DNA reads TGTGCCAGCAGCCCGACTAATGAAAAACTGTTTTTT.